The 32 T cell receptor beta chains below were found in one sample sequenced in a study of blood T cell repertoires in COVID-19. Sequenced by immunoSEQ multiplex PCR; TCRdb stores in-frame clones only, minus some. Of 120,000 to 150,000 clones detected, 85% to 90% appear once; the ten largest clones hold about 5.6%. The sequencing input was peripheral blood. Source of these receptors: a human donor in a cohort sampled during active COVID-19.

This rearrangement joins TRBV14 to TRBJ1-1, with D uncertain. CDR3 length: 15 residues. The germline V gene encodes CDR1 SGHDN and CDR2 FVKESK. V lost 0 bases and J lost 4, with 12 bases in between. The CDR3 coding sequence is TGTGCCAGCAGCCAAGAGGTTTGGAGTATCACTGAAGCTTTCTTT. This gives the protein CASSQEVWSITEAFF.

This chain links TRBV28 with TRBJ1-1; no reliable D call. CDR1 is MDHEN and CDR2 is SYDVKM in the germline V gene. This CDR3 is 14 amino acids long. V was clipped by 6 bases and J by 6 bases, with 17 bases between them. CDR3 in DNA: TGTGCCAGCAGACCTCCGAGGGAGGGCGCTGAAGCTTTCTTT. It specifies CASRPPREGAEAFF.

The V gene is TRBV28, the J gene TRBJ2-3, with TRBD2 as a possible D gene (6 bases). Germline CDR1 MDHEN, CDR2 SYDVKM. V was pared by 6 bases and J by 2 bases, with 12 bases between. CDR3 length equals 14 residues. The CDR3 sequence: CASSPGGTTDTQYF. The DNA for the CDR3 is TGTGCCAGCAGCCCCGGCGGGACCACAGATACGCAGTATTTT.

V and J are TRBV2 and TRBJ2-3; 7 bases align to TRBD2. Unmatched junction bases numbered 6, after V lost 7 bases and J lost 2 bases. This CDR3 comprises 14 residues. Germline V CDR1 and CDR2: SNHLY, FYNNEI. The CDR3 loop is CASKGGGYTDTQYF. The CDR3 DNA reads TGTGCCAGCAAGGGCGGGGGTTACACAGATACGCAGTATTTT.

V and J are TRBV7-9 and TRBJ2-1, with 8 bases aligning to TRBD1. The CDR3 is 17 amino acids. The V gene's germline CDR1 is SEHNR and CDR2 FQNEAQ (reference sequence). Losses at the gene ends were 0 bases for V and 4 bases for J; bases not matched to a gene: 8. The CDR3 here is CASSLAWGRGRYNEQFF. The CDR3 nucleotides are TGTGCCAGCAGCTTAGCCTGGGGCAGGGGGCGGTACAATGAGCAGTTCTTC.

This clone was recorded only once. The sample has other DNA sequences that encode this CDR3 too. V usage is TRBV2 and J usage is TRBJ2-7, with TRBD1 matching over 10 bases. CDR3 length: 14 amino acids. The trim removed 7 bases at V and 1 base at J, leaving 4 bases unmatched. Per the germline V gene, CDR1 is SNHLY and CDR2 is FYNNEI. The CDR3 loop reads CASKRTGGSYEQYF. DNA for the CDR3: TGTGCCAGCAAACGGACAGGGGGATCCTACGAGCAGTACTTC.

This chain links TRBV27 with TRBJ2-2, with D unclear. The CDR3 runs to 13 residues. V dropped 0 bases and J dropped 5 bases, with 4 bases sitting between them. Per germline, CDR1 MNHEY and CDR2 SMNVEV (reference sequence). The CDR3 loop is CASSLSRTGELFF. The CDR3 bases are TGTGCCAGCAGTTTATCGCGGACCGGGGAGCTGTTTTTT.

This chain joins TRBV3-1 (or the pseudogene TRBV3-2) and TRBJ1-2; D is possibly TRBD1 (5 bases). The CDR3 is 12 residues long. Trimming removed 7 bases from V and 8 bases from J, with 14 bases in between. CDR1 and CDR2 from the germline V gene are LGHDT and YNNKEL (reference sequence). CDR3 region: CASTRRGKGYTF. CDR3 coding DNA: TGTGCCAGCACCAGGCGGGGGAAGGGCTACACCTTC.

The V and J genes are TRBV5-4 and TRBJ2-7, with TRBD1 matching 8 bases. The CDR3 has 15 amino acids. Germline trimming cut 0 bases from V and 3 bases from J; bases unmatched to any gene: 5. CDR1 is SGHNT, CDR2 YYREEE, per germline (reference sequence). Here the CDR3 reads CASSLGPDRDYEQYF. The CDR3 region has the DNA TGTGCCAGCAGCTTGGGCCCGGACAGGGACTACGAGCAGTACTTC.

The CDR3 loop is CASSVLASGTGELFF. The CDR3 DNA reads TGTGCCAGCAGCGTTCTTGCCAGCGGCACCGGGGAGCTGTTTTTT. The rearrangement joins TRBV9 to TRBJ2-2; TRBD2 is a possible D gene (5 bases). The length of the CDR3 is 15 residues. V gave up 2 bases and J gave up 4 bases, with 12 bases separating them. The germline CDR1 and CDR2 sequences are SGDLS and YYNGEE.

The V call is TRBV7-9, the J call TRBJ2-3; 11 bases fit TRBD2. The CDR3 has 15 residues. With 6 bases clipped from V and 4 bases from J, the junction kept 6 bases outside the gene matches. The germline gives CDR1 SEHNR, CDR2 FQNEAQ (reference sequence). CDR3 residues: CASSSLAGGPDTQYF. The CDR3 DNA follows: TGTGCCAGCAGTTCGCTAGCGGGAGGACCAGATACGCAGTATTTT.

V and J are TRBV7-9 and TRBJ2-1; possibly TRBD1 for D (6 bases). Trimming took 8 bases from V and 3 from J, leaving 14 bases between them. This CDR3 comprises 14 residues. Germline-derived CDR1 and CDR2 are SEHNR and FQNEAQ (reference sequence). The CDR3 DNA reads TGTGCCAGCGGGAGAGGACAGAACTACAATGAGCAGTTCTTC. Translating it yields CASGRGQNYNEQFF.

The table lists this clone with a few counts. CDR3 sequence: CASSSWYSGRTYNEQFF. The DNA for the CDR3 is TGTGCCAGTAGTTCCTGGTATAGCGGGAGGACCTACAATGAGCAGTTCTTC. The V call is TRBV19, the J call TRBJ2-1; TRBD2 aligns across 10 bases. J gave up 2 bases and V 5 bases, and 9 bases lay outside the gene matches. This CDR3 has 17 amino acids. Germline V gives CDR1 LNHDA, CDR2 SQIVND (reference sequence).

The chain combines TRBV2 with TRBJ2-1; D perhaps matches TRBD2 (6 bases). The germline V and J ends were trimmed by 4 bases and 5 bases, with 18 bases remaining between them. The germline gives CDR1 SNHLY, CDR2 FYNNEI. The CDR3 spans 16 residues. The CDR3 DNA reads TGTGCCAGCAGTGGTATAGTCCCAGGGAGGCACAATGAGCAGTTCTTC. Translated, it gives CASSGIVPGRHNEQFF.

The CDR3, as DNA: TGCGCCAGCAGCTTGGTATTAGGCAGGGTTACTCAGGAGCAGTACTTC. It translates to CASSLVLGRVTQEQYF. V gene TRBV5-1 combines with J gene TRBJ2-7, with D possibly being TRBD1 (5 bases). Trimming pared 0 bases from V and 7 bases from J, leaving 20 bases between. The germline CDR1 and CDR2 sequences are SGHRS and YFSETQ. The CDR3 consists of 16 residues.

CDR3 nucleotide sequence: TGTGCCAGCGGGGGCCGGACAGCTGGAAACACCATATATTTT. Its translation: CASGGRTAGNTIYF. V usage is TRBV6-9 and J usage is TRBJ1-3; TRBD1 is a possible D gene (6 bases). The CDR3 spans 14 residues. Germline CDR1 is MNHGY and CDR2 is SVAAGI. The V and J ends lost 8 bases and 2 bases respectively, with 13 bases between them.

This chain joins TRBV5-8 and TRBJ2-7; 7 bases fit TRBD2. V lost 4 bases and J lost 3; bases outside the gene matches: 13. Germline CDR1 and CDR2: SGHTS and YDEGEE. The CDR3 is 16 amino acids. The CDR3 DNA is TGTGCCAGCAGCCCACCTGGGAGGGGTCCTCTCTACGAGCAGTACTTC. This translates into CASSPPGRGPLYEQYF. Drawing the rest from reference TRBV5-8 and TRBJ2-7, the complete variable domain is EAGVTQSPTHLIKTRGQQATLRCSPISGHTSVYWYQQALGLGLQFLLWYDEGEERNRGNFPPRFSGRQFPNYSSELNVNALELEDSALYLCASSPPGRGPLYEQYFGPGTRLTVT.

V and J are TRBV3-1 (or the pseudogene TRBV3-2) and TRBJ2-5; maybe TRBD2 (6 bases). The V end lost 4 bases, the J end lost 2 bases, and 11 bases lay between the germline ends. The CDR3 consists of 14 residues. CDR1 LGHDT and CDR2 YNNKEL come from the germline V gene (reference sequence). Here the CDR3 DNA reads TGTGCCAGCAGCCCTGGGACTTCACAAGAGACCCAGTACTTC. Translated, it gives CASSPGTSQETQYF.

The rearrangement links TRBV11-3 to TRBJ2-1; weak D call: TRBD2 (5 bases). Trimming took off 5 bases at V and 0 bases at J, with 14 bases between the two ends. The CDR3 runs 16 residues. Germline V gene data show CDR1 as SGHNT and CDR2 as YENEEA. The CDR3 DNA sequence: TGTGCCAGCAGCCGGGGTTTAGCGAGCTCCTACAATGAGCAGTTCTTC. Translating gives CASSRGLASSYNEQFF.

The chain couples TRBV2 to TRBJ1-5, with D unresolved. The CDR3 is 14 residues long. V was clipped by 3 bases and J by 5 bases, with 11 bases between them. Looked up from germline, CDR1 is SNHLY and CDR2 is FYNNEI. CDR3 region: CASSDRSGDQPQHF. For the CDR3, the DNA is TGTGCCAGCAGTGACAGGTCAGGTGATCAGCCCCAGCATTTT.

This sequence joins TRBV11-3 and TRBJ2-1; 10 bases align to TRBD1. Germline V gene lookup returns CDR1 SGHNT and CDR2 YENEEA. This CDR3 is 13 amino acids long. After removal of 5 bases from V and 11 bases from J, the junction contained 6 bases not matched to a gene. CDR3 residues: CASSPGQGRKQFF. The CDR3 DNA reads TGTGCCAGCAGCCCGGGACAGGGGCGGAAGCAGTTCTTC.

V is TRBV11-3 and J is TRBJ2-1, with unresolved D. Germline V CDR1 and CDR2: SGHNT, YENEEA. V lost 4 bases to trimming and J lost 4 bases, with 8 bases between them. There are 13 residues in the CDR3. This CDR3 is CASSSSRYNEQFF. The CDR3 DNA sequence: TGTGCCAGCAGCTCAAGCCGTTACAATGAGCAGTTCTTC.

This chain joins TRBV5-4 and TRBJ2-1; maybe TRBD2 (5 bases). Looked up from germline, CDR1 is SGHNT and CDR2 is YYREEE (reference sequence). The germline V and J ends were trimmed by 3 bases and 7 bases, with 11 bases remaining between them. The CDR3 is made up of 13 amino acids. CDR3 sequence (DNA): TGTGCCAGCAGCTCGGGGAGATTAAATGAGCAGTTCTTC. This codes for CASSSGRLNEQFF.

This clone was seen ten or more times. The sample contains more than one DNA sequence encoding this CDR3. The chain links TRBV28 to TRBJ1-2, with 7 positions matching TRBD1. The germline CDR1 and CDR2 sequences are MDHEN and SYDVKM. V was clipped by 3 bases and J by 2 bases; unmatched bases: 6. The CDR3 totals 15 residues. CDR3 residues: CASSFSRQGNYGYTF. In nucleotides, the CDR3 is TGTGCCAGCAGTTTTAGTAGACAGGGCAACTATGGCTACACCTTC.

The chain is built from TRBV11-2 and TRBJ1-2, with 7 bases fitting TRBD1. CDR1 SGHAT and CDR2 FQNNGV come from the germline V gene. The CDR3 runs 12 residues. V lost 5 bases to trimming and J lost 6 bases; unmatched junction nucleotides: 3. The CDR3, as DNA: TGTGCCAGCAGCCCGACAGGGAATGGCTACACCTTC. Its translation: CASSPTGNGYTF.

The chain carries TRBV7-9 and TRBJ2-1; D unclear. Per the germline V gene, CDR1 is SEHNR and CDR2 is FQNEAQ (reference sequence). This CDR3 has 13 amino acids. Deletions cut 5 bases from V and 1 base from J, with 6 bases between. CDR3 DNA sequence: TGTGCCAGCAGCCGACAATCCTACAATGAGCAGTTCTTC. Encoded protein: CASSRQSYNEQFF. Full variable domain (outside the CDR3, taken from reference TRBV7-9 and TRBJ2-1): DTGVSQNPRHKITKRGQNVTFRCDPISEHNRLYWYRQTLGQGPEFLTYFQNEAQLEKSRLLSDRFSAERPKGSFSTLEIQRTEQGDSAMYLCASSRQSYNEQFFGPGTRLTVL.

The chain carries TRBV19 and TRBJ2-5, with D possibly TRBD2 on 7 matching bases. The germline gives CDR1 LNHDA, CDR2 SQIVND (reference sequence). The CDR3 is 15 amino acids. With 6 bases removed from V and 4 bases from J, the gap between germline ends came to 18 bases. CDR3: CASRVGGRNLETQYF. The CDR3 bases are TGTGCCAGTAGGGTCGGGGGGCGGAATCTAGAGACCCAGTACTTC.

This CDR3 reads CASSHDWDRGLYNEQFF. CDR3 sequence (DNA): TGTGCCAGCAGCCACGATTGGGACAGGGGGCTTTACAATGAGCAGTTCTTC. The J gene is TRBJ2-1, the V gene TRBV3-1 (or the pseudogene TRBV3-2), with 12 bases aligning to TRBD1. J lost 4 bases, V lost 3 bases, and 7 bases had no gene match. The CDR3 sequence is 17 residues long. Germline values: CDR1 LGHDT, CDR2 YNNKEL (reference sequence).

V is TRBV4-1 and J is TRBJ2-4; 9 positions agree with TRBD2. The germline V gene has CDR1 MGHRA and CDR2 YSYEKL. The CDR3 has 14 amino acids. V shed 0 bases and J 11 bases; nucleotides not matched to a gene: 5. The DNA for the CDR3 is TGCGCCAGCAGCCAAGATCTGACTAGCGGTGTTCAGTACTTC. Translation gives CASSQDLTSGVQYF.

The gene calls are TRBV27 and TRBJ2-2; D gene ambiguous. The V and J ends lost 0 bases and 4 bases respectively, with 6 bases between them. Looked up from germline, CDR1 is MNHEY and CDR2 is SMNVEV (reference sequence). The CDR3 loop spans 14 amino acids. The CDR3 nucleotides are TGTGCCAGCAGTTTATCGCCGGGCACCGGGGAGCTGTTTTTT. This sequence encodes CASSLSPGTGELFF.

This rearrangement joins TRBV5-6 to TRBJ1-2; the match to TRBD1 covers 9 bases. Unmatched junction bases numbered 2, after V lost 0 bases and J lost 5 bases. The CDR3 extends over 14 amino acids. Germline-derived CDR1 and CDR2 are SGHDT and YYEEEE. DNA for the CDR3: TGTGCCAGCAGCTTGGGGGACAGGGTTTATGGCTACACCTTC. It is translated as CASSLGDRVYGYTF.

The chain employs TRBV2 and TRBJ2-7, with D unresolved. The CDR3 runs to 10 residues. The germline gives CDR1 SNHLY, CDR2 FYNNEI. V gave up 8 bases and J gave up 4 bases, with 6 bases separating them. The CDR3 reads CASRGYEQYF. CDR3 in DNA: TGTGCCAGCCGAGGTTACGAGCAGTACTTC.